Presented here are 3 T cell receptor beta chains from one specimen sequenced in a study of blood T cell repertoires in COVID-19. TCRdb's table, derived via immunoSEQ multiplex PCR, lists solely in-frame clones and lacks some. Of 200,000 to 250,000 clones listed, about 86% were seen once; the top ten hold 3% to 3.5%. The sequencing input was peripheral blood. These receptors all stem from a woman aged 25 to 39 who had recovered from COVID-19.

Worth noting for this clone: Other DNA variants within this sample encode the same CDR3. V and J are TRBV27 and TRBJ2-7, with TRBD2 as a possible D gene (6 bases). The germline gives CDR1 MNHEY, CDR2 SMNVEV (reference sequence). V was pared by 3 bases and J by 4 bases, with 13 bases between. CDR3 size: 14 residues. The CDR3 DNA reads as TGTGCCAGCAGTTTGTCGAAGGGAGGATACGAGCAGTACTTC. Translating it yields CASSLSKGGYEQYF.

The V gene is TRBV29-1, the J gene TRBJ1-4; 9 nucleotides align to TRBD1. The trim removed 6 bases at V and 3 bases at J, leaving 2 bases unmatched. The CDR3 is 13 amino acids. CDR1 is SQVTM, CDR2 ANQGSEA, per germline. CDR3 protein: CSVTGGSNEKLFF. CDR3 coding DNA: TGCAGCGTCACAGGGGGCTCTAATGAAAAACTGTTTTTT.

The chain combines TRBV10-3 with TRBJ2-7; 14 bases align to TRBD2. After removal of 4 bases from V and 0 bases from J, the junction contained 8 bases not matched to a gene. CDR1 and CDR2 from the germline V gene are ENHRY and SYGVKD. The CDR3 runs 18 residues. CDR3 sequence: CAISGASGLAGASYEQYF. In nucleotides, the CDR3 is TGTGCCATCAGTGGGGCCTCGGGACTAGCGGGAGCCTCCTACGAGCAGTACTTC.